The 21 T cell receptor beta chains below come from one sample, sequenced in a study of cytomegalovirus exposure and HLA in healthy donors. Using immunoSEQ multiplex PCR, the repertoire was profiled, and TCRdb retains in-frame clones only, with some absent. This repertoire shows about 170,000 clones, roughly nine tenths found once; its top ten account for roughly 6%. Sequencing was performed on PBMCs. These TCRs come from a woman in her 30s in good health and CMV-seronegative.

J is TRBJ2-3 and V is TRBV13, with TRBD2 matching 13 bases. The CDR3 is 16 amino acids. The germline V gene encodes CDR1 PRHDT and CDR2 FYEKMQ (reference sequence). The V segment lost 5 bases and the J segment 5 bases; nucleotides outside the gene matches: 7. DNA for the CDR3: TGTGCCAGCAGCCCTACTAGCGGGGGGGCCATAGATACGCAGTATTTT. Protein sequence: CASSPTSGGAIDTQYF.

The CDR3 sequence: CASSLSRDNEQFF. In DNA form, the CDR3 reads TGTGCCAGCAGTTTATCGAGGGACAATGAGCAGTTCTTC. This sequence joins TRBV27 and TRBJ2-1; possibly TRBD2 for D (5 bases). Germline V gene lookup returns CDR1 MNHEY and CDR2 SMNVEV (reference sequence). Trimming pared 0 bases from V and 5 bases from J, leaving 5 bases between. This CDR3 spans 13 amino acids.

As concerns this clone: Other DNA sequences in the sample encode the same CDR3. The chain is built from TRBV5-1 and TRBJ1-1, with TRBD1 as a possible D gene (5 bases). V lost 0 bases and J 1 base, leaving 7 bases between the germline ends. CDR1 is SGHRS, CDR2 YFSETQ, per germline. The CDR3 spans 14 residues. As DNA, the CDR3 is TGCGCCAGCAGCTTGGCCGGGGGGAACACTGAAGCTTTCTTT. This gives the protein CASSLAGGNTEAFF. Together with reference TRBV5-1 and TRBJ1-1, the CDR3 gives the full variable domain: KAGVTQTPRYLIKTRGQQVTLSCSPISGHRSVSWYQQTPGQGLQFLFEYFSETQRNKGNFPGRFSGRQFSNSRSEMNVSTLELGDSALYLCASSLAGGNTEAFFGQGTRLTVV.

The chain employs TRBV19 and TRBJ2-3; D might be TRBD2 (6 bases). V was trimmed by 6 bases and J by 2 bases, leaving 21 bases between them. Per germline, CDR1 LNHDA and CDR2 SQIVND (reference sequence). The CDR3 loop spans 17 amino acids. CDR3 in DNA: TGTGCCAGTAGCCCGACTAGGGACTCGCAGATCACAGATACGCAGTATTTT. It codes for CASSPTRDSQITDTQYF.

This clone was detected only once. J is TRBJ1-2 and V is TRBV28; 7 bases fit TRBD1. The CDR3 extends over 16 amino acids. Germline V gene lookup returns CDR1 MDHEN and CDR2 SYDVKM. Trimming took 6 bases from V and 6 from J; bases not matched to a gene: 16. Here the CDR3 DNA reads TGTGCCAGCAGCTATCGATCTGACAGGGTTCTCGATGGCTACACCTTC. Translated, it gives CASSYRSDRVLDGYTF.

V gene TRBV7-9 combines with J gene TRBJ1-2, with D perhaps TRBD1 (6 bases). Germline CDR1 is SEHNR and CDR2 is FQNEAQ (reference sequence). V gave up 5 bases and J gave up 0 bases, with 16 bases separating them. This CDR3 has 16 amino acids. CDR3: CASSLGQTYSNYGYTF. The CDR3 bases are TGTGCCAGCAGCCTAGGACAGACATACTCTAACTATGGCTACACCTTC.

J is TRBJ2-3 and V is TRBV11-2, with no clear D. The germline CDR1 and CDR2 sequences are SGHAT and FQNNGV. The V gene lost 7 bases and the J gene lost 2 bases, with 16 bases spanning the gap. The CDR3 contains 15 residues. The CDR3 DNA sequence: TGTGCCAGCACCCTAGAGTGGGCCTCCACAGATACGCAGTATTTT. Translation: CASTLEWASTDTQYF.

The chain carries TRBV7-8 and TRBJ1-3; tentative D call: TRBD1 (5 bases). The V gene's germline CDR1 is SGHVS and CDR2 FQNEAQ. The CDR3 contains 16 residues. Trimming removed 2 bases from V and 3 bases from J, with 14 bases in between. DNA for the CDR3: TGTGCCAGCAGCTTATGGAGGGGAGAGGGTGGAAACACCATATATTTT. Translation: CASSLWRGEGGNTIYF.

The chain carries TRBV29-1 and TRBJ1-3, with D perhaps matching TRBD1 (6 bases). This CDR3 region has 11 residues. V was trimmed by 8 bases and J by 8 bases, leaving 13 bases between them. CDR1 and CDR2 from the germline V gene are SQVTM and ANQGSEA. Here the CDR3 reads CSYRQVDTIYF. CDR3 DNA: TGCAGCTACCGACAGGTCGACACCATATATTTT.

The J gene is TRBJ2-5, the V gene TRBV7-9; D may be TRBD2 (5 bases). The CDR3 runs 13 residues. V was pared by 6 bases and J by 2 bases, with 10 bases between. In germline, CDR1 is SEHNR, CDR2 FQNEAQ (reference sequence). The CDR3 protein is CASRTGSQETQYF. CDR3 bases: TGTGCCAGCAGGACGGGGAGTCAAGAGACCCAGTACTTC.

This rearrangement joins TRBV4-2 to TRBJ2-7, with 8 bases fitting TRBD2. The germline CDR1 and CDR2 sequences are LGHNA and YNFKEQ. The V gene end was trimmed by 4 bases and the J gene end by 1 base; junction bases not matched to a gene: 9. The CDR3 covers 16 residues. The CDR3 DNA sequence: TGTGCCAGCAGCCTAGGTGCAGCGGGGGAATCCTACGAGCAGTACTTC. Protein sequence: CASSLGAAGESYEQYF.

The rearrangement joins TRBV7-2 to TRBJ2-7; D is perhaps TRBD1 (5 bases). Germline lookup yields CDR1 SGHTA and CDR2 FQGNSA. V was pared by 5 bases and J by 1 base, with 15 bases between. The CDR3 sequence is 15 residues long. The DNA of the CDR3 is TGTGCCAGCAGCCCAGGGCTCGGCAGTTCCTACGAGCAGTACTTC. As protein: CASSPGLGSSYEQYF. The full variable domain, completed using reference TRBV7-2 and TRBJ2-7, is GAGVSQSPSNKVTEKGKDVELRCDPISGHTALYWYRQSLGQGLEFLIYFQGNSAPDKSGLPSDRFSAERTGGSVSTLTIQRTQQEDSAVYLCASSPGLGSSYEQYFGPGTRLTVT.

The chain combines TRBV30 with TRBJ1-3; 9 nucleotides line up with TRBD1. Germline V gives CDR1 GTSNPN, CDR2 SVGIG (reference sequence). There are 14 residues in the CDR3. V lost 4 bases to trimming and J lost 4 bases; unmatched junction nucleotides: 5. The CDR3 sequence is CAWTRTGVGNTIYF. The CDR3 DNA is TGTGCCTGGACTCGGACAGGGGTCGGAAACACCATATATTTT.

The chain recombines TRBV16 with TRBJ1-2; D not resolved. The CDR3 extends over 12 amino acids. Germline V gives CDR1 KGHSY, CDR2 FQNENV. The ends were cut back, 2 bases at V and 9 bases at J, with 10 bases in the middle. CDR3 nucleotides: TGTGCCAGCAGCCAAGGGGATGTGAGCTACACCTTC. Encoded protein: CASSQGDVSYTF.

The V and J genes are TRBV5-4 and TRBJ1-6; TRBD1 agrees at 8 bases. V shed 4 bases, J shed 6 bases, and the junction held 6 bases outside the gene matches. Germline V gene data show CDR1 as SGHNT and CDR2 as YYREEE (reference sequence). The CDR3 has 15 amino acids. CDR3 amino acids: CASSAGQGGNSPLHF. The DNA of the CDR3 is TGTGCCAGCAGCGCCGGACAGGGAGGTAATTCACCCCTCCACTTT. Combining the CDR3 with reference TRBV5-4 and TRBJ1-6 gives the whole variable domain ETGVTQSPTHLIKTRGQQVTLRCSSQSGHNTVSWYQQALGQGPQFIFQYYREEENGRGNFPPRFSGLQFPNYSSELNVNALELDDSALYLCASSAGQGGNSPLHFGNGTRLTVT.

The chain joins TRBV4-1 to TRBJ2-1, with 7 bases matching TRBD2. V was pared by 4 bases and J by 6 bases, with 12 bases of the junction left unmatched. The length of the CDR3 is 16 residues. Germline CDR1 MGHRA, CDR2 YSYEKL. DNA for the CDR3: TGCGCCAGCAGCCGGGAGGGCCCAGACCCCAGCAATGAGCAGTTCTTC. Its translation: CASSREGPDPSNEQFF.

This clone came up a few times. The CDR3 nucleotides read TGCGCCAGCAGCTCGACAGGGCCTAACTATGGCTACACCTTC. This codes for CASSSTGPNYGYTF. The chain recombines TRBV10-1 with TRBJ1-2; 7 positions match TRBD1. Trimming took 6 bases from V and 0 from J; bases not matched to a gene: 4. Germline V gene data show CDR1 as WNHNN and CDR2 as SYGVQD (reference sequence). The CDR3 is 14 residues long.

This clone occurred once. CDR3 residues: CASSPGQEYSGNTIYF. In nucleotides, the CDR3 is TGTGCCAGCAGTCCTGGACAGGAGTACTCTGGAAACACCATATATTTT. This chain joins TRBV27 and TRBJ1-3; 7 bases are shared with TRBD1. The ends lost 5 bases at V and 0 bases at J; junction bases unmatched: 7. The CDR3 extends over 16 amino acids. Germline CDR1 reads MNHEY; CDR2 reads SMNVEV (reference sequence).

The chain combines TRBV5-4 with TRBJ2-5; a possible D gene is TRBD1 (5 bases). Germline V gene data show CDR1 as SGHNT and CDR2 as YYREEE (reference sequence). The CDR3 has 15 residues. V gave up 5 bases and J gave up 1 base, with 15 bases separating them. CDR3 sequence (DNA): TGTGCCAGCAGTCTAAGAGCAGGGCCCCAAGAGACCCAGTACTTC. It codes for CASSLRAGPQETQYF.

The chain links TRBV5-4 to TRBJ1-3; possibly TRBD1 for D (5 bases). Looked up from germline, CDR1 is SGHNT and CDR2 is YYREEE (reference sequence). V lost 4 bases and J lost 2, with 10 bases in between. This CDR3 is 14 amino acids long. The CDR3 DNA is TGTGCCAGCAGCATCCCGGGGGCTGGAAACACCATATATTTT. Its protein is CASSIPGAGNTIYF.

This clone was detected only a few times. V is TRBV6-5 and J is TRBJ2-5, with a possible D match to TRBD2 (5 bases). This CDR3 has 12 residues. In germline, CDR1 is MNHEY, CDR2 SVGAGI. The germline V and J ends were trimmed by 11 bases and 5 bases, with 15 bases remaining between them. The CDR3 region is CAAGVAGETQYF. The CDR3 DNA reads TGTGCCGCCGGGGTAGCTGGCGAGACCCAGTACTTC.